One and the same sample provided the 21 T cell receptor beta chains below, sequenced in a study of blood T cell repertoires in COVID-19. Here immunoSEQ multiplex PCR was the method, and the copy in TCRdb shows in-frame clones only, minus some. The table has some 300,000 clones, over 75% seen once. The specimen sequenced was PBMCs or T cells enriched from blood (not recorded which). The receptors were gathered from a woman aged 25 to 39 who had recovered from COVID-19.

V usage is TRBV3-1 (or the pseudogene TRBV3-2) and J usage is TRBJ1-1, with D maybe TRBD1 (6 bases). V was cut by 1 base and J by 4 bases, with 7 bases left in between. In germline, CDR1 is LGHDT, CDR2 YNNKEL (reference sequence). The CDR3 is 13 amino acids. The CDR3 protein is CASSQVTGTEAFF. The CDR3 DNA is TGTGCCAGCAGCCAAGTGACAGGCACTGAAGCTTTCTTT.

The rearrangement links TRBV7-9 to TRBJ1-1; D is perhaps TRBD1 (5 bases). This CDR3 comprises 15 residues. Germline CDR1 and CDR2: SEHNR and FQNEAQ (reference sequence). Trimming took 7 bases from V and 0 from J, leaving 15 bases between them. The DNA of the CDR3 is TGTGCCAGCAACCCTGGAGGGACCGTGAACACTGAAGCTTTCTTT. Its translation is CASNPGGTVNTEAFF.

This clone was found a few times. The chain employs TRBV5-8 and TRBJ2-1, with D possibly TRBD2 on 6 matching bases. Per germline, CDR1 SGHTS and CDR2 YDEGEE. The ends were cut back, 3 bases at V and 7 bases at J, with 11 bases in the middle. CDR3 length: 13 amino acids. CDR3 nucleotide sequence: TGTGCCAGCAGCTACCGGGAGTCGAATGAGCAGTTCTTC. Its protein is CASSYRESNEQFF.

The chain combines TRBV6-1 with TRBJ2-7; 13 positions agree with TRBD2. Germline V gene sequence: CDR1 MNHNS, CDR2 SASEGT. Trimming removed 1 base from V and 7 bases from J; junction bases left unmatched: 4. CDR3 length equals 15 residues. The CDR3 nucleotides read TGTGCCAGCAGTGAAGTAGGACTAGCGGGGGATGAGCAGTACTTC. As protein: CASSEVGLAGDEQYF.

The rearrangement links TRBV14 to TRBJ1-5; D is unresolved. Looked up from germline, CDR1 is SGHDN and CDR2 is FVKESK. There are 13 residues in the CDR3. Trimming left V 0 bases short and J 7 bases short, with 7 bases between. The CDR3 here is CASSQDRVQPQHF. The CDR3 DNA reads TGTGCCAGCAGCCAAGATCGGGTGCAGCCCCAGCATTTT.

This clone was found a few times. CDR3 sequence (DNA): TGTGCCAGCAGACATACCGGGACAGGGCGCACTTTCTACGAGCAGTACTTC. This encodes CASRHTGTGRTFYEQYF. The rearrangement joins TRBV5-6 to TRBJ2-7; 9 nucleotides agree with TRBD1. The CDR3 totals 17 residues. The V segment lost 5 bases and the J segment 3 bases; nucleotides outside the gene matches: 15. The germline V gene encodes CDR1 SGHDT and CDR2 YYEEEE. Full variable domain (missing parts from reference TRBV5-6 and TRBJ2-7): DAGVTQSPTHLIKTRGQQVTLRCSPKSGHDTVSWYQQALGQGPQFIFQYYEEEERQRGNFPDRFSGHQFPNYSSELNVNALLLGDSALYLCASRHTGTGRTFYEQYFGPGTRLTVT.

CDR3 in DNA: TGCAGCGTTGTCAGAAGGGGTACTGGAAACACCATATATTTT. It specifies CSVVRRGTGNTIYF. The chain employs TRBV29-1 and TRBJ1-3, with D perhaps TRBD1 (5 bases). The CDR3 covers 14 residues. The germline CDR1 and CDR2 sequences are SQVTM and ANQGSEA. V lost 4 bases and J lost 2, with 12 bases in between.

The chain uses TRBV27 and TRBJ2-3; 7 nucleotides match TRBD1. Germline CDR1 MNHEY, CDR2 SMNVEV (reference sequence). The CDR3 sequence is 14 residues long. J gave up 4 bases and V 9 bases, and 10 bases lay outside the gene matches. CDR3: CARGDRVIPDTQYF. The CDR3 DNA reads as TGTGCCAGGGGAGACAGGGTCATTCCAGATACGCAGTATTTT.

This chain links TRBV25-1 with TRBJ1-2, with 9 positions matching TRBD1. Germline V gene data show CDR1 as MGHDK and CDR2 as SYGVNS. V dropped 1 base and J dropped 5; count of bases not matched to a gene: 2. The CDR3 contains 14 residues. CDR3 in DNA: TGTGCCAGCAGTGAATTAGGACAGGGGTATGGCTACACCTTC. Encoded protein: CASSELGQGYGYTF.

As to this clone: Sequence at one end of the junction differs from germline and may be a read error. The chain uses TRBV6-2 or TRBV6-3 and TRBJ1-1; perhaps TRBD1 as D (5 bases). Germline-derived CDR1 and CDR2 are MNHEY and SVGEGT. CDR3 length: 14 amino acids. CDR3 sequence reads: CASSHSGAGSEAFF. For the CDR3, the DNA is TGTGCCAGCAGTCACTCTGGGGCCGGGTCTGAAGCTTTCTTT.

This clone has only a few counts. In the same sample, other DNA sequences code for this CDR3. The V and J genes are TRBV5-1 and TRBJ2-1; D gene unclear. The V end was cut by 2 bases, the J end by 0 bases, with 12 bases between. The CDR3 covers 16 residues. CDR1 and CDR2 from the germline V gene are SGHRS and YFSETQ. This CDR3 is CASSFWRKSSYNEQFF. In nucleotides, the CDR3 is TGCGCCAGCAGCTTTTGGAGAAAGAGCTCCTACAATGAGCAGTTCTTC.

The chain recombines TRBV5-8 with TRBJ1-2; TRBD1 might be the D (6 bases). The V end was cut by 2 bases, the J end by 2 bases, with 10 bases between. CDR1 is SGHTS and CDR2 is YDEGEE in the germline V gene. The CDR3 spans 14 residues. DNA for the CDR3: TGTGCCAGCAGCTTACACAGGGTAAACTATGGCTACACCTTC. Amino acid sequence: CASSLHRVNYGYTF.

V usage is TRBV6-1 and J usage is TRBJ2-3; D might be TRBD1 (5 bases). V gave up 1 base and J gave up 10 bases, with 15 bases separating them. Per germline, CDR1 MNHNS and CDR2 SASEGT. The CDR3 extends over 14 amino acids. CDR3 loop: CASSEVGPHDPQYF. The CDR3 nucleotides are TGTGCCAGCAGTGAAGTGGGGCCACACGATCCGCAGTATTTT.

The gene calls are TRBV28 and TRBJ1-6, with D maybe TRBD1 (5 bases). V gave up 7 bases and J gave up 0 bases, with 16 bases separating them. This CDR3 has 17 amino acids. Looked up from germline, CDR1 is MDHEN and CDR2 is SYDVKM. Here the CDR3 reads CASISLRGSSYNSPLHF. The CDR3 DNA is TGTGCCAGCATTTCCCTCCGGGGGAGCTCCTATAATTCACCCCTCCACTTT.

This clone was observed a single time. The rearrangement uses TRBV5-1 and TRBJ2-2; 8 nucleotides line up with TRBD2. This CDR3 contains 17 residues. The germline V gene has CDR1 SGHRS and CDR2 YFSETQ. V shed 0 bases, J shed 1 base, and the junction held 5 bases outside the gene matches. The CDR3 coding sequence is TGCGCCAGCAGCTTGGCCGTTCTAGCGGGGAACACCGGGGAGCTGTTTTTT. Protein: CASSLAVLAGNTGELFF.

The V and J genes are TRBV5-4 and TRBJ1-5; D uncertain. Looked up from germline, CDR1 is SGHNT and CDR2 is YYREEE (reference sequence). The length of the CDR3 is 16 residues. V was cut by 0 bases and J by 2 bases, with 12 bases left in between. The chain's CDR3 is CASSLEGGQGNQPQHF. The CDR3, as DNA: TGTGCCAGCAGCTTGGAAGGAGGGCAGGGCAATCAGCCCCAGCATTTT.

This clone appeared a few times. In DNA, the CDR3 is TGTGCCAGCAACCCGCAACCGGGGGGATACAATGAGCAGTTCTTC. Its protein is CASNPQPGGYNEQFF. The V and J genes are TRBV28 and TRBJ2-1; TRBD2 matches 7 bases. CDR1 and CDR2 (germline): MDHEN, SYDVKM. V gave up 7 bases and J gave up 4 bases; unmatched junction bases: 10. The CDR3 length is 15 residues.

V and J are TRBV5-5 and TRBJ1-2, with D perhaps TRBD1 (5 bases). Trimming removed 0 bases at V and 4 bases at J, with 16 bases between. CDR3 length: 16 amino acids. Germline lookup yields CDR1 SGHKS and CDR2 YYEKEE (reference sequence). The CDR3 here is CASSLALRTIPYGYTF. In DNA form, the CDR3 reads TGTGCCAGCAGCTTGGCCTTAAGGACAATCCCCTATGGCTACACCTTC.

V and J are TRBV5-1 and TRBJ1-2, with TRBD1 matching 9 bases. With 3 bases clipped from V and 7 bases from J, the junction kept 1 base outside the gene matches. The CDR3 has 12 residues. Germline V lookup: CDR1 SGHRS, CDR2 YFSETQ. The CDR3 nucleotides read TGCGCCAGCAGCTGGGACAGGGCTGGCTACACCTTC. Protein sequence: CASSWDRAGYTF.

In its sample, this clone was seen a few times. The chain joins TRBV30 to TRBJ1-3; TRBD1 might be the D (5 bases). This CDR3 has 15 residues. Germline loops: CDR1 GTSNPN, CDR2 SVGIG (reference sequence). With 2 bases removed from V and 2 bases from J, the gap between germline ends came to 13 bases. The CDR3 loop reads CAWSRDSGAGNTIYF. The CDR3 DNA sequence: TGTGCCTGGAGTCGGGACTCCGGGGCTGGAAACACCATATATTTT.

V gene TRBV7-8 combines with J gene TRBJ2-7, with D possibly matching TRBD1 (5 bases). V was clipped by 5 bases and J by 3 bases, with 17 bases between them. CDR1 is SGHVS and CDR2 is FQNEAQ in the germline V gene. The CDR3 is 15 residues long. CDR3 DNA: TGTGCCAGCAGCCCCCCGCAATCAAGGGGCTACGAGCAGTACTTC. This encodes CASSPPQSRGYEQYF.